Listed below are T cell receptor beta chains from one sample, sequenced in a study of control samples from healthy donors and cancer patients. The data were produced by immunoSEQ multiplex PCR, yet TCRdb's version contains in-frame clones alone and is incomplete. There are some 120,000 clones in the sample; almost 95% occur only once, and about 0.6% lies in the top ten. The sequencing sample was made of PBMCs. Receptors originate from a man at least 80 years old with head and neck cancer. The conserved cysteine and the conserved F or W are not part of the CDR3 here.

j_gene	v_gene	CDR3aa
TRBJ1-1	TRBV5-4	ASSLGPGNEAF
TRBJ2-3	TRBV5-5	ASSPFTRTSGADTQY
TRBJ1-2	TRBV18	ASSPTRQSYYGYT
TRBJ2-3	TRBV9	ASSVVGTSTDTQY
TRBJ1-6	TRBV11-2	ASSWGDSPLH
TRBJ1-2	TRBV6-5	ASTPQWGQNYGYT
TRBJ2-2	TRBV12-3/TRBV12-4	ASSLYGELF
TRBJ2-2	TRBV2	ASKGRVGTGELF
TRBJ1-2	TRBV25-1	ASSAGAPYGYT
TRBJ2-3	TRBV9	ASSVAGYGTDTQY
TRBJ2-2	TRBV24-1	ATSAHSGDRGSGELF
TRBJ1-2	TRBV10-3	AIRGTEYGYT
TRBJ2-5	TRBV9	ASSPREGRGETQY
TRBJ2-3	TRBV27	ASSLRVGQGIADTQY
TRBJ1-4	TRBV19	ASTPRAGNEKLF
TRBJ1-2	TRBV5-1	ASRSGAYGYT
TRBJ2-7	TRBV7-2	ASSSRDSYEQY
TRBJ1-1	TRBV7-6	ASSLVYSRVLDTEAF
TRBJ1-4	TRBV4-2	ASSQDEGYNEKLF
TRBJ1-5	TRBV7-8	ASRPGRASNQPQH
TRBJ2-5	TRBV3-1/TRBV3-2	ASSRPSGGTETQY
TRBJ2-1	TRBV29-1	SVGGTSGESGEQF
TRBJ1-1	TRBV5-4	ASSSPRASEAF
TRBJ1-5	TRBV6-2/TRBV6-3	ASRPRAGGSVGNQPQH
TRBJ2-5	TRBV14	ASSQGREETQY
TRBJ2-3	TRBV29-1	SYRSTDTQY
TRBJ2-2	TRBV27	ASSFITGELF
TRBJ1-4	TRBV7-9	ASSSHNEKLF
TRBJ2-7	TRBV7-8	ASSLAPPRVPTYEQY
TRBJ1-5	TRBV5-6	ASSLSRLQPQH
TRBJ1-4	TRBV25-1	ASARGRDEKLF
TRBJ1-3	TRBV6-5	ASCLQGPGNTIY
TRBJ2-7	TRBV10-3	AISAPRLAYEQY
TRBJ2-1	TRBV6-5	ASSATSAYNEQF
TRBJ1-1	TRBV5-1	ASSTHREMNTEAF
TRBJ2-7	TRBV28	ASSFPGDPSYEQY
TRBJ2-1	TRBV6-2/TRBV6-3	ASSTTGVSADQF
TRBJ2-3	TRBV19	ASSTDSTDTQY
TRBJ2-3	TRBV18	ASSPDADTQY
TRBJ2-7	TRBV30	ALKVEGAQY
TRBJ1-2	TRBV14	ASSQDPLNPFYGYT
TRBJ2-4	TRBV7-2	ASSLGTGNIQY
TRBJ2-7	TRBV6-5	ASSYTRTGELY
TRBJ2-4	TRBV6-2/TRBV6-3	ASSYSPTGNIQY
TRBJ2-7	TRBV9	ASSVATGTTYEQY
TRBJ1-1	TRBV19	ASSIDNMNTEAF
TRBJ2-1	TRBV3-1/TRBV3-2	ASSTPGGPTRNEQF
TRBJ2-5	TRBV6-1	ASSELRGGQETQY
TRBJ2-5	TRBV3-1/TRBV3-2	ASSQARGETQY
TRBJ1-2	TRBV7-9	ASAVEGYT
TRBJ1-1	TRBV19	ATSGHTRNTEAF
TRBJ2-7	TRBV5-4	ASSLGTGGSYEQY
TRBJ2-6	TRBV27	ASSPPPSGANVLT
TRBJ1-1	TRBV9	ASSPGQGSTEAF
TRBJ2-2	TRBV2	ASSDIRSGELF
TRBJ2-7	TRBV10-2	ASSEISGGAESYEQY
TRBJ2-6	TRBV11-2	ASSLIGQGGTGANVLT